The rows below give T cell receptor beta chains drawn from one sample of a study of control samples from healthy donors and cancer patients. Produced via immunoSEQ multiplex PCR; TCRdb's table is partial and in-frame only. The sample contains about 120,000 clones, approximately 90% of which appear only once. Specimen: blood. All receptors derive from a man aged 25-40 years in good health. Both conserved end residues are part of each CDR3. A D gene is named only where the DNA matches it firmly. Clone size appears in some rows only: once, few, many, or a class for an expanded clone.

j_gene,v_gene,abundance,d_gene,CDR3nt,CDR3aa
TRBJ1-3,TRBV18,NA,NA,TGTGCCAGCTCACCAGGGGCTGGAAACACCATATATTTT,CASSPGAGNTIYF
TRBJ1-4,TRBV6-5,NA,NA,TGTGCCAGCAGCCCCACCGCAACTAATGAAAAACTGTTTTTT,CASSPTATNEKLFF
TRBJ1-2,TRBV25-1,NA,NA,TGTGCCAGCAGTGATCGAGGCTACACCTTC,CASSDRGYTF
TRBJ1-2,TRBV6-2/TRBV6-3,NA,NA,TGTGCCAGCAGTTACAGAGAGACAACGGGGGGCTACACCTTC,CASSYRETTGGYTF
TRBJ1-1,TRBV19,NA,NA,TGTGCCAGTAGCGACAGAGTGAACACTGAAGCTTTCTTT,CASSDRVNTEAFF
TRBJ1-4,TRBV29-1,NA,NA,TGCAGCGTTGATACCGGAGGGGGAAGAGGGGAAAAACTGTTTTTT,CSVDTGGGRGEKLFF
TRBJ2-1,TRBV29-1,NA,TRBD2,TGCAGCGTTGATATGGAATTGGTAGCGGGGGGCCATGTGCAGTTCTTC,CSVDMELVAGGHVQFF
TRBJ2-5,TRBV5-1,NA,TRBD2,TGCGCCAGCAGCTTGGGTTCTAGCGGGGGGCAAGAGACCCAGTACTTC,CASSLGSSGGQETQYF
TRBJ2-7,TRBV11-2,NA,NA,TGTGCCAGCAGCCGACAGGTCTACGAGCAGTACTTC,CASSRQVYEQYF
TRBJ1-1,TRBV6-5,NA,NA,TGTGCCAGCAGCGCCCTCGCTAGCACTGAAGCTTTCTTT,CASSALASTEAFF
TRBJ1-2,TRBV10-3,NA,NA,TGTGCCATCAGTGAAAAGCAGGGAGAGTATGGCTACACCTTC,CAISEKQGEYGYTF
TRBJ1-2,TRBV4-1,once,TRBD1,TGCCCCAGCAGCCACGGGCGGGGGGGACAGGGGGAAGGCTACACCTTC,CPSSHGRGGQGEGYTF
TRBJ1-5,TRBV30,NA,NA,TGTGCCTGGGCGGACGGTGCGGCCCAGCATTTT,CAWADGAAQHF
TRBJ2-6,TRBV24-1,NA,NA,TGTGCCACCAGTGATGCCGGGACATTCTCTGGGGCCAACGTCCTGACTTTC,CATSDAGTFSGANVLTF
TRBJ2-7,TRBV7-9,NA,TRBD1,TGTGCCAGCAGCTTCCCCCAGGGGGTCGAGCAGTACTTC,CASSFPQGVEQYF
TRBJ1-1,TRBV10-1,NA,TRBD1,TGCGCCAGCCGGACAGGAGTGAACACTGAAGCTTTCTTT,CASRTGVNTEAFF
TRBJ2-1,TRBV7-3,NA,TRBD1,TGTGCCAGCAGCCAACCCGGGACAGGGAACGTTGGGGAGCAGTTCTTC,CASSQPGTGNVGEQFF
TRBJ2-2,TRBV6-6,NA,NA,TGTGCCAGCAGTTACACCCCTACGGCGAACACCGGGGAGCTGTTTTTT,CASSYTPTANTGELFF
TRBJ2-3,TRBV30,NA,TRBD2,TGTGCCCAAAAGCGGGGGCTAAGCACAGATACGCAGTATTTT,CAQKRGLSTDTQYF
TRBJ2-1,TRBV7-2,once,TRBD2,TGTGCCAGCAGCGTTAGCGGGGGGGCCAGAAATGAGCAGTTCTTC,CASSVSGGARNEQFF
TRBJ2-5,TRBV11-3,NA,NA,TGTGCCAGCAGCCACGGCTGGGACTTCGACGTAGAGGAGACCCAGTACTTC,CASSHGWDFDVEETQYF
TRBJ2-1,TRBV7-3,NA,TRBD1,TGTGCCAGCAGCTCCACAGGGGGTTCGAGGCATGAGCAGTTCTTC,CASSSTGGSRHEQFF
TRBJ1-1,TRBV5-1,few,TRBD1,TGCGCCAGCAGCTTGGTTGGGACAGGGAACACTGAAGCTTTCTTT,CASSLVGTGNTEAFF
TRBJ1-2,TRBV6-5,NA,TRBD1,TGTGCCAGCAGTCAGGGGGCGGCGAGAAACTATGGCTACACCTTC,CASSQGAARNYGYTF
TRBJ1-1,TRBV29-1,NA,NA,TGCAGCGTTGCAACAGGGAATATGAACACTGAAGCTTTCTTT,CSVATGNMNTEAFF
TRBJ2-7,TRBV30,NA,TRBD2,TGTGCCTGGAGCTCCGGCGGGGGTCGGGAGCAGTACTTC,CAWSSGGGREQYF
TRBJ2-2,TRBV5-5,few,TRBD1,TGTGCCAGCAGCTTTTCCGGGACAGCGACCGGGGAGCTGTTTTTT,CASSFSGTATGELFF
TRBJ1-4,TRBV5-1,NA,NA,TGCGCCAGCAGCTTCGGCACAGCAGGAGAAAAACTGTTTTTT,CASSFGTAGEKLFF
TRBJ1-4,TRBV6-1,NA,NA,TGTGCCAGCAGTGAAACGATGGCGGCAGCAACTAATGAAAAACTGTTTTTT,CASSETMAAATNEKLFF
TRBJ2-3,TRBV25-1,few,TRBD1,TGTGCCAGCAGTGAATCGACAGGGGCCCCCTCCACAGATACGCAGTATTTT,CASSESTGAPSTDTQYF
TRBJ1-5,TRBV5-1,NA,NA,TGCGCCAGCAGCTTGGTGGGGGAAGATCAGCCCCAGCATTTT,CASSLVGEDQPQHF
TRBJ2-4,TRBV5-1,NA,TRBD2,TGCGCCAGCAGCCCCACCCCAGCCGGGACTAGCGGGGGGACAGCCAAAAACATTCAGTACTTC,CASSPTPAGTSGGTAKNIQYF
TRBJ1-1,TRBV10-1,NA,TRBD1,TGCGCCAGCTCTATGAACAGGGGACTTACCGTCGAAGCTTTCTTT,CASSMNRGLTVEAFF
TRBJ2-2,TRBV2,NA,NA,TGTGCCAGCAGTGAACGGTCTTTGCGTCCCCACACCGGGGAGCTGTTTTTT,CASSERSLRPHTGELFF
TRBJ2-2,TRBV7-3,NA,NA,TGTGCCAGCAGCTCCCCTAGCACCGGGGAGCTGTTTTTT,CASSSPSTGELFF
TRBJ1-2,TRBV2,NA,NA,TGTGCCAGCAGTGAGGGCGAGTCGGGGAAAGGAGTATGGGGCTACACCTTC,CASSEGESGKGVWGYTF
TRBJ2-7,TRBV13,NA,NA,TGTGCCAGCAGCTTGGGGGAAAACTACGAGCAGTACTTC,CASSLGENYEQYF
TRBJ1-3,TRBV28,NA,NA,TGTGCCAGCGAGGGGGAAAAATTCTCTGGAAACACCATATATTTT,CASEGEKFSGNTIYF
TRBJ1-1,TRBV7-8,NA,NA,TGTGCCAGCAGCTTAACCCCTGGTCGGGACACTGAAGCTTTCTTT,CASSLTPGRDTEAFF
TRBJ1-2,TRBV29-1,NA,TRBD1,TGCAGCGTTGCCGGGACAGGGTGGAGAAGTGGCTACACCTTC,CSVAGTGWRSGYTF